These T cell receptor beta chains were read from a single sample in a study of cytomegalovirus exposure and HLA in healthy donors. Libraries were prepared by immunoSEQ multiplex PCR; TCRdb keeps only in-frame clonotypes and omits some of them. The profile covers 150,000 to 200,000 clones, with about three quarters appearing a single time and around 2% taken by the ten largest. The specimen was PBMCs. The receptor set was obtained from a female donor in good health and CMV-seronegative. The CDR3 runs from the conserved cysteine through the conserved F or W. The order of the fields is J gene, clone size, V gene, D gene, CDR3 protein, CDR3 DNA. A D gene is named only where the DNA matches it firmly. Clone size is shown for a subset of rows, as once, few, many or a class of expanded clone.

TRBJ2-7 | few | TRBV28 | . | CASRRDSPKGEQYF | TGTGCCAGCAGGCGGGACAGCCCAAAGGGCGAGCAGTACTTC
TRBJ1-2 | . | TRBV30 | TRBD1 | CAWRSTGDGYYGYTF | TGTGCCTGGAGGTCAACAGGGGACGGGTACTATGGCTACACCTTC
TRBJ2-1 | . | TRBV6-5 | TRBD2 | CASSQGLDRNEQFF | TGTGCCAGCAGTCAAGGACTAGATCGGAATGAGCAGTTCTTC
TRBJ2-2 | . | TRBV9 | TRBD2 | CASSVGYGLANTGELFF | TGTGCCAGCAGCGTAGGGTATGGACTAGCCAACACCGGGGAGCTGTTTTTT
TRBJ2-3 | . | TRBV14 | . | CASSHGTVPSTDTQYF | TGTGCCAGCAGCCATGGGACTGTCCCCAGCACAGATACGCAGTATTTT
TRBJ2-5 | once | TRBV30 | TRBD2 | CAWSARGGYQETQYF | TGTGCCTGGTCGGCGCGGGGGGGATACCAAGAGACCCAGTACTTC
TRBJ2-2 | . | TRBV18 | TRBD2 | CASSPPLAGVETGELFF | TGTGCCAGCTCACCACCTCTAGCGGGGGTTGAAACCGGGGAGCTGTTTTTT
TRBJ2-2 | . | TRBV27 | . | CASSLVRAGTGELFF | TGTGCCAGCAGTTTAGTCAGGGCCGGGACCGGGGAGCTGTTTTTT
TRBJ2-7 | . | TRBV25-1 | . | CASSGRGRSYEQYF | TGTGCCAGTTCAGGCAGGGGACGCTCCTACGAGCAGTACTTC
TRBJ1-2 | . | TRBV19 | . | CASSPRQAYGYTF | TGTGCCAGTAGTCCAAGACAGGCCTATGGCTACACCTTC
TRBJ2-7 | few | TRBV7-9 | TRBD1 | CASSSTGKGEQYF | TGTGCCAGCAGCTCGACAGGGAAGGGCGAGCAGTACTTC
TRBJ1-4 | . | TRBV5-1 | TRBD1 | CASSLTGGVTNEKLFF | TGCGCCAGCAGCTTGACAGGGGGCGTGACTAATGAAAAACTGTTTTTT
TRBJ1-1 | . | TRBV30 | . | CAWGPDVNTEAFF | TGTGCCTGGGGGCCAGACGTGAACACTGAAGCTTTCTTT
TRBJ1-1 | once | TRBV6-1 | TRBD1 | CASSSAGTVNTEAFF | TGTGCCAGCAGTTCAGCCGGGACAGTTAACACTGAAGCTTTCTTT
TRBJ1-2 | . | TRBV4-1 | . | CASSRGHGSYGYTF | TGCGCCAGCAGCCGGGGACATGGAAGCTATGGCTACACCTTC
TRBJ2-5 | . | TRBV5-1 | TRBD2 | CASSLDPSGAQGTQYF | TGCGCCAGCAGCTTGGATCCTAGCGGGGCCCAAGGGACCCAGTACTTC
TRBJ1-1 | . | TRBV10-2 | TRBD1 | CASSGGQGAAEAFF | TGCGCCAGCAGTGGGGGACAGGGGGCGGCTGAAGCTTTCTTT
TRBJ2-7 | . | TRBV9 | TRBD2 | CASSVAPLTSGGDYEQYF | TGTGCCAGCAGCGTAGCTCCTCTGACTAGCGGGGGGGACTACGAGCAGTACTTC
TRBJ1-2 | . | TRBV6-1 | . | CASSGQIANYGYTF | TGTGCCAGCTCCGGACAGATAGCTAACTATGGCTACACCTTC
TRBJ2-2 | few | TRBV4-2 | TRBD2 | CASSQELAGGNTGELFF | TGTGCCAGCAGCCAAGAACTAGCGGGAGGGAACACCGGGGAGCTGTTTTTT
TRBJ1-1 | . | TRBV30 | . | CAWSSRMDTEAFF | TGTGCCTGGAGTAGCCGAATGGACACTGAAGCTTTCTTT
TRBJ1-2 | . | TRBV20-1 | . | CSARASHGYTF | TGCAGTGCTAGGGCCTCGCACGGCTACACCTTC
TRBJ1-2 | few | TRBV5-5 | TRBD1 | CASSLTGGSGYTF | TGTGCCAGCAGCTTGACAGGGGGTAGTGGCTACACCTTC
TRBJ2-1 | . | TRBV5-1 | . | CASSLLSASNEQFF | TGCGCCAGCAGCTTGCTTTCAGCGAGCAATGAGCAGTTCTTC
TRBJ1-3 | . | TRBV19 | TRBD1 | CASRQGVGNTIYF | TGTGCCAGCCGACAGGGGGTTGGAAACACCATATATTTT
TRBJ2-3 | . | TRBV2 | . | CASNRQGTDTQYF | TGTGCCAGCAACCGCCAGGGAACAGATACGCAGTATTTT
TRBJ1-2 | few | TRBV7-2 | . | CASSPANYGYTF | TGTGCCAGCAGCCCAGCTAACTATGGCTACACCTTC
TRBJ2-7 | . | TRBV13 | . | CASSSGIGYEQYF | TGTGCCAGCAGCTCGGGGATAGGCTACGAGCAGTACTTC
TRBJ2-3 | . | TRBV7-9 | . | CASSLAQYTQYF | TGTGCCAGCAGCTTGGCCCAGTATACGCAGTATTTT
TRBJ1-4 | . | TRBV27 | . | CASARLRQGNEKLFF | TGTGCCAGTGCTAGGTTGCGGCAGGGAAATGAAAAACTGTTTTTT
TRBJ1-5 | . | TRBV5-1 | TRBD1 | CASSPGTGVGQPQHF | TGCGCCAGCAGCCCCGGGACAGGGGTGGGACAGCCCCAGCATTTT
TRBJ1-1 | . | TRBV29-1 | TRBD1 | CSVTNPGQGRDTEAFF | TGCAGCGTTACAAACCCAGGACAGGGGAGGGACACTGAAGCTTTCTTT
TRBJ1-2 | . | TRBV6-1 | . | CASSENGNYGYTF | TGTGCCAGCAGTGAAAACGGTAACTATGGCTACACCTTC
TRBJ2-7 | . | TRBV9 | TRBD2 | CASNPRAGVTYEQYF | TGTGCCAGCAACCCCCGAGCGGGAGTGACGTACGAGCAGTACTTC
TRBJ1-1 | . | TRBV18 | . | CASSIEHMNTEAFF | TGTGCCAGCTCAATCGAACATATGAACACTGAAGCTTTCTTT
TRBJ1-1 | . | TRBV5-1 | . | CASSLGTVGTEAFF | TGCGCCAGCAGCTTGGGGACAGTCGGCACTGAAGCTTTCTTT
TRBJ1-5 | . | TRBV5-6 | . | CASSREGYSNQPQHF | TGTGCCAGCAGCCGGGAGGGGTATAGCAATCAGCCCCAGCATTTT
TRBJ2-5 | . | TRBV30 | . | CAWKDYQETQYF | TGTGCCTGGAAAGACTATCAAGAGACCCAGTACTTC
TRBJ1-1 | . | TRBV9 | TRBD1 | CASSHRRQGKAFF | TGTGCCAGCAGTCACCGCCGACAGGGTAAAGCTTTCTTT
TRBJ2-1 | . | TRBV10-3 | TRBD1 | CAISGQGSYNEQFF | TGTGCCATCAGCGGACAGGGCTCCTACAATGAGCAGTTCTTC
TRBJ1-4 | . | TRBV9 | . | CASSVDTGEEEKLFF | TGTGCCAGCAGCGTAGATACCGGGGAAGAGGAAAAACTGTTTTTT
TRBJ2-5 | . | TRBV7-2 | TRBD2 | CASSLMLAGGLGETQYF | TGTGCCAGCAGCTTAATGCTAGCGGGAGGGCTTGGTGAGACCCAGTACTTC
TRBJ1-2 | . | TRBV28 | . | CASRGTAEGYTF | TGTGCCAGCCGCGGGACGGCGGAAGGCTACACCTTC
TRBJ2-7 | . | TRBV19 | TRBD2 | CASTQGRGEPYEQYF | TGTGCCAGTACCCAGGGCCGGGGGGAGCCCTACGAGCAGTACTTC
TRBJ2-3 | . | TRBV5-1 | TRBD2 | CASSLALAGTDTQYF | TGCGCCAGCAGCTTGGCGCTAGCGGGTACAGATACGCAGTATTTT
TRBJ2-5 | . | TRBV10-3 | TRBD2 | CAITDSVSGAQETQYF | TGTGCCATCACCGACAGTGTTAGCGGGGCCCAAGAGACCCAGTACTTC
TRBJ1-6 | . | TRBV30 | . | CAWSSSGSWSYNSPLHF | TGTGCCTGGAGCTCCTCCGGGAGTTGGTCCTATAATTCACCCCTCCACTTT
TRBJ1-4 | . | TRBV30 | TRBD1 | CAWSVSRPGQGNEKLFF | TGTGCCTGGAGTGTATCCCGACCGGGACAGGGTAATGAAAAACTGTTTTTT
TRBJ1-2 | . | TRBV14 | . | CASSQDQGSPYGYTF | TGTGCCAGCAGCCAAGATCAGGGAAGTCCCTATGGCTACACCTTC
TRBJ1-5 | . | TRBV28 | TRBD1 | CASRLGTGGFNQPQHF | TGTGCCAGCAGACTCGGGACAGGGGGATTCAATCAGCCCCAGCATTTT
TRBJ2-7 | . | TRBV11-2 | TRBD1 | CASRAPGQGSYEQYF | TGTGCCAGCAGAGCTCCGGGACAGGGGAGTTACGAGCAGTACTTC
TRBJ2-1 | . | TRBV5-1 | TRBD1 | CASSIGTGSEQFF | TGCGCCAGCAGCATAGGGACAGGGTCTGAGCAGTTCTTC
TRBJ1-2 | . | TRBV7-9 | . | CASSSPHGVYGYTF | TGTGCCAGCAGCTCCCCGCACGGGGTCTATGGCTACACCTTC
TRBJ2-2 | once | TRBV9 | . | CASSVAGPPGDTGELFF | TGTGCCAGCAGCGTGGCGGGCCCCCCAGGGGACACCGGGGAGCTGTTTTTT
TRBJ2-1 | once | TRBV5-1 | TRBD2 | CASRTSGGPNEQFF | TGCGCCAGCAGGACTAGCGGGGGCCCCAATGAGCAGTTCTTC
TRBJ1-2 | . | TRBV30 | . | CAWSFLRADYGYTF | TGTGCCTGGAGTTTCCTGCGGGCCGACTATGGCTACACCTTC
TRBJ1-1 | . | TRBV7-3 | . | CASSQRGGKEAFF | TGTGCCAGCAGCCAAAGGGGAGGGAAGGAAGCTTTCTTT